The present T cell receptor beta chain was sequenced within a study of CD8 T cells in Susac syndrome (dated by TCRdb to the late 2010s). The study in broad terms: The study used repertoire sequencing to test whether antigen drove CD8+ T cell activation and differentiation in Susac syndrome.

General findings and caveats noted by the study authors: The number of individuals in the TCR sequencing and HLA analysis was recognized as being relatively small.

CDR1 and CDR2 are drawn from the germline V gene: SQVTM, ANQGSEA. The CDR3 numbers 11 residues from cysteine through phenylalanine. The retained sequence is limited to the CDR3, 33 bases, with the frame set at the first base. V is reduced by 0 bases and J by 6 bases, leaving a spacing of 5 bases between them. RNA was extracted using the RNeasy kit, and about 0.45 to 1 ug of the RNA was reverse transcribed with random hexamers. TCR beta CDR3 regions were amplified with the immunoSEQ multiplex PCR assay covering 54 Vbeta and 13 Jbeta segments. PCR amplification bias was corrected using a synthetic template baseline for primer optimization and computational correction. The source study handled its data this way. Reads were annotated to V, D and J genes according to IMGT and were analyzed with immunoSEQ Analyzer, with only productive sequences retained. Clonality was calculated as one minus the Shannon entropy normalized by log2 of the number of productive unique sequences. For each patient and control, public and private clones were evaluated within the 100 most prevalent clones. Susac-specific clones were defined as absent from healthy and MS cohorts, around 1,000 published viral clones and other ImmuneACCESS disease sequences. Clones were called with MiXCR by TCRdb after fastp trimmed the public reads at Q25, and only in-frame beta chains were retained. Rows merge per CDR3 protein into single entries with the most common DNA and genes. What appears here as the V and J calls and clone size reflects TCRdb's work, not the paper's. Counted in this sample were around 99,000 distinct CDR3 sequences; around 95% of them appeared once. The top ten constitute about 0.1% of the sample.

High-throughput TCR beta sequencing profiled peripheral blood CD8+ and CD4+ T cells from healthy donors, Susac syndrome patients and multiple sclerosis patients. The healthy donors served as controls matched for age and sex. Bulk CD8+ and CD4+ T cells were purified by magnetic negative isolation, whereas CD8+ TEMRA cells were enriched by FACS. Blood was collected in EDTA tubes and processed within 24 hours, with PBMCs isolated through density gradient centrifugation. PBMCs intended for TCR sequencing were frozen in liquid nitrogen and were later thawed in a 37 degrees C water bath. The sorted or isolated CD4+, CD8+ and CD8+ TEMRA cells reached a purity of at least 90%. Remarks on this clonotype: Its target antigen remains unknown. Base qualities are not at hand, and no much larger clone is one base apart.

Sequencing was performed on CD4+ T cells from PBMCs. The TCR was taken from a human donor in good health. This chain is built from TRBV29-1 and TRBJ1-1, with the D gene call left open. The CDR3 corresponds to CSVEDGAEAFF. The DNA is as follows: TGCAGCGTTGAAGACGGAGCTGAAGCTTTCTTT.